This TCR beta chain was identified in a study of cytomegalovirus exposure and HLA in healthy donors. Trimming took 7 bases from V and 6 from J, leaving 19 bases between them. The V gene's germline CDR1 is MDHEN and CDR2 SYDVKM. CDR3 length: 14 amino acids. Primers included in the PCR were 60 Vbeta and 13 Jbeta primers. TCRdb keeps only in-frame clones here, not all; method: immunoSEQ multiplex PCR. The top ten clones hold 6.5% of a sample with about 200,000 clones, 82% of them seen once. The sample consisted of PBMCs. The TCR was taken from a woman between 50 and 59 years old in good health and CMV-seropositive. The gene calls are TRBV28 and TRBJ2-7; TRBD1 might be the D (5 bases). The CDR3, as DNA: TGTGCCAGCACCCTCCGAGGCAGGGTCGGCGAGCAGTACTTC. Residues: CASTLRGRVGEQYF.